This TCR beta chain comes out of a study of cytomegalovirus exposure and HLA in healthy donors. Study overall: Later analysis reported that the 120 validation repertoires shared the platform of the 650 to 700 first-cohort repertoires. Findings and limits, study-wide: It was confirmed in vitro that three of the CMV-associated chains were specific for CMV antigens. The classifier was said to identify cytomegalovirus status with high specificity and sensitivity.

With regard to this clone: Its specificity is unknown.

Clones were sequenced by immunoSEQ multiplex PCR, and TCRdb holds only the in-frame ones, with some missing. The sample lists under 400,000 clones, roughly 85% occurring once. The sequenced sample was PBMCs. The TCR was taken from a young woman in good health and CMV-seronegative.

The CDR3 nucleotides read TGTGCCACCCGGGACAGGGCAGATGAGCAGTTCTTC. This codes for CATRDRADEQFF. The J gene is TRBJ2-1, the V gene TRBV6-5; 9 bases fit TRBD1. The length of the CDR3 is 12 residues. Germline CDR1 reads MNHEY; CDR2 reads SVGAGI. Unmatched junction bases numbered 6, after V lost 10 bases and J lost 8 bases.